A selection of T cell receptor beta chains follows, all from one sample in a study of PD-1 blockade in classical Hodgkin lymphoma. Sequenced by immunoSEQ multiplex PCR; TCRdb stores in-frame clones only, minus some. Of roughly 52,000 clones in the sample, approximately 86% are singletons; the top ten hold approximately 6.8%. The specimen was peripheral blood mononuclear cells (PBMCs), collected before the fourth cycle of nivolumab. These receptors were collected from a human donor with classical Hodgkin lymphoma. Each CDR3 is given with its conserved first and last residue. Clone size is not always given. Where it is, it says once, few, many or a class for expanded clones.

TRBV5-4	-	TRBJ2-7	CASSLVGLDNYEQYF
TRBV5-1	few	TRBJ1-1	CASSLDIGRATFF
TRBV28	few	TRBJ1-4	CASSLWGDRANEKLFF
TRBV4-2	once	TRBJ2-5	CASSQEGTGGGETQYF
TRBV11-3	-	TRBJ2-3	CASSLQGPTDTQYF
TRBV27	-	TRBJ2-1	CASSFKGNYNEQFF
TRBV7-3	-	TRBJ2-2	CASSLNSVGVGELFF
TRBV11-1	-	TRBJ2-1	CASSLLNSEQFF
TRBV10-2	-	TRBJ1-3	CASSENLGQGWRNTIYF
TRBV11-2	-	TRBJ1-2	CASSARTHYGYTF
TRBV7-9	-	TRBJ1-5	CASSLTGDGKPQHF
TRBV7-2	once	TRBJ2-2	CASSLWRATTGELFF
TRBV6-7	-	TRBJ2-1	CASTQPSGGYNEQFF
TRBV6-1	-	TRBJ1-1	CASSEQGARNTEAFF
TRBV7-9	-	TRBJ2-7	CASGAGTYEQYF
TRBV6-5	-	TRBJ1-2	CASTPQQGRDYGYTF
TRBV2	-	TRBJ2-7	CASSEEKGHLYEQYF
TRBV6-6	-	TRBJ1-4	CASRTRALNEKLFF
TRBV4-1	-	TRBJ2-1	CASSQVRGGLGSYNEQFF
TRBV28	-	TRBJ1-5	CASRRTGSRSQPQHF
TRBV28	-	TRBJ2-3	CATALYLTDTQYF